This passage covers 29 T cell receptor beta chains from one sample sequenced in a study of T cell changes during pregnancy in multiple sclerosis. The protocol was immunoSEQ multiplex PCR, while the TCRdb copy is restricted to in-frame clones and leaves out a portion. This sample has roughly 40,000 clones, with about nine tenths found just once. Sequences were derived from CD4+ T cells from peripheral blood mononuclear cells, sampled in the first trimester of pregnancy. These receptor sequences come from a female donor with multiple sclerosis, enrolled in a pregnancy study.

The rearrangement uses TRBV7-3 and TRBJ2-7; 11 nucleotides align to TRBD2. Trimming removed 5 bases from V and 0 bases from J; junction bases left unmatched: 3. The CDR3 is 15 residues long. Per germline, CDR1 SGHTA and CDR2 FQGTGA. For the CDR3, the DNA is TGTGCCAGCAGCCCCACTAGCGGGAGCTCCTACGAGCAGTACTTC. It is translated as CASSPTSGSSYEQYF.

This chain connects TRBV11-2 to TRBJ2-7, with TRBD1 matching 8 bases. V was pared by 5 bases and J by 3 bases, with 9 bases of the junction left unmatched. The CDR3 contains 15 residues. Germline V CDR1 and CDR2: SGHAT, FQNNGV. DNA of the CDR3: TGTGCCAGCAGCATCAGGGGGCGTACAGTCTACGAGCAGTACTTC. The encoded protein is CASSIRGRTVYEQYF.

This clone was detected only a few times. The rearrangement links TRBV30 to TRBJ1-1; D is ambiguous. Trimming cost V 3 bases and J 2 bases, with 4 bases left between them. The V gene's germline CDR1 is GTSNPN and CDR2 SVGIG (reference sequence). This CDR3 spans 11 amino acids. CDR3 coding DNA: TGTGCCTGGAGCAGAAACACTGAAGCTTTCTTT. This gives the protein CAWSRNTEAFF.

The chain couples TRBV21-1 to TRBJ1-5; the table's TRBD1 call for D was not verified on the DNA. TRBV21-1 is a listed pseudogene. The CDR3 is 17 residues long. CDR3 sequence reads: CASSKVPRQGRYQPQHF. In DNA form, the CDR3 reads TGTGCCAGCAGCAAAGTCCCGAGACAGGGGAGATATCAGCCCCAGCATTTT.

The chain has TRBV18 and TRBJ1-2, with D possibly matching TRBD1 (6 bases). Germline values: CDR1 KGHSH, CDR2 LQKENI. The CDR3 is 15 amino acids. Trimming removed 3 bases at V and 5 bases at J, with 16 bases between. The CDR3 loop is CASSPAAGAEYGYTF. The DNA for the CDR3 is TGTGCCAGCTCACCGGCAGCAGGGGCCGAGTATGGCTACACCTTC. The entire variable domain, with the rest obtained from reference TRBV18 and TRBJ1-2, is as follows: NAGVMQNPRHLVRRRGQEARLRCSPMKGHSHVYWYRQLPEEGLKFMVYLQKENIIDESGMPKERFSAEFPKEGPSILRIQQVVRGDSAAYFCASSPAAGAEYGYTFGSGTRLTVV.

The chain has TRBV11-2 and TRBJ2-2, with 8 nucleotides matching TRBD1. Germline V gene data show CDR1 as SGHAT and CDR2 as FQNNGV. The V segment lost 2 bases and the J segment 5 bases; nucleotides outside the gene matches: 4. CDR3 size: 15 residues. The DNA of the CDR3 is TGTGCCAGCAGCTTACGTGGGACAGGAACCGGGGAGCTGTTTTTT. Protein product: CASSLRGTGTGELFF.

In its sample, this clone was seen a few times. The V and J genes are TRBV4-2 and TRBJ1-3; D is unclear. The ends were cut back, 0 bases at V and 1 base at J, with 10 bases in the middle. This CDR3 is 16 amino acids long. The V gene's germline CDR1 is LGHNA and CDR2 YNFKEQ. CDR3 in amino acids: CASSQEGPKSGNTIYF. CDR3 in DNA: TGTGCCAGCAGCCAAGAGGGCCCTAAATCTGGAAACACCATATATTTT.

This clone was observed a single time. The chain links TRBV21-1 to TRBJ2-4; the table's D call, TRBD2, was not checked against the DNA. TRBV21-1 is termed a pseudogene. CDR3 size: 17 residues. CDR3 protein: CASSKEKADIAKNIQYF. The CDR3 region has the DNA TGTGCCAGCAGCAAAGAGAAAGCGGATATAGCCAAAAACATTCAGTACTTC.

The gene calls are TRBV9 and TRBJ2-5; 8 bases match TRBD2. The CDR3 length is 14 residues. The germline CDR1 and CDR2 sequences are SGDLS and YYNGEE. V was clipped by 4 bases and J by 7 bases; unmatched bases: 9. The CDR3 DNA is TGTGCCAGCAGCCAGGGACTAGGGGGGGGGACCCAGTACTTC. This translates into CASSQGLGGGTQYF.

The V and J genes are TRBV30 and TRBJ2-7, with 7 bases aligning to TRBD1. The junction had 9 bases not matched to a gene; V was cut back by 4 bases and J by 6 bases. The CDR3 spans 13 residues. Germline CDR1 GTSNPN, CDR2 SVGIG (reference sequence). The CDR3 protein is CAWNRQGEGEQYF. The CDR3 region has the DNA TGTGCCTGGAATCGACAGGGAGAGGGCGAGCAGTACTTC.

CDR3 protein: CASSSSVTGDDQPQHF. DNA of the CDR3: TGTGCCAGTAGTTCGTCTGTGACAGGGGACGACCAGCCCCAGCATTTT. The chain has TRBV19 and TRBJ1-5; 8 nucleotides align to TRBD1. This CDR3 region has 16 residues. The germline gives CDR1 LNHDA, CDR2 SQIVND (reference sequence). After removal of 5 bases from V and 7 bases from J, the junction contained 13 bases not matched to a gene.

This chain connects TRBV5-1 to TRBJ2-7, with TRBD2 matching 11 bases. V lost 0 bases to trimming and J lost 5 bases; unmatched junction nucleotides: 4. Germline values: CDR1 SGHRS, CDR2 YFSETQ. The CDR3 length is 15 residues. The CDR3 loop is CASSLVSGGANEQYF. The CDR3 nucleotides are TGCGCCAGCAGCTTGGTTAGCGGGGGGGCCAACGAGCAGTACTTC.

Points on this clone: At one end, the junction sequence differs from germline, possibly due to a read error. The CDR3 coding sequence is TGTGCCAGCAGCGGGATGAGGGACTCCCACAATGAGCAGTTCTTC. It specifies CASSGMRDSHNEQFF. The chain carries TRBV7-2 and TRBJ2-1, with D possibly being TRBD2 (6 bases). Germline V gene data show CDR1 as SGHTA and CDR2 as FQGNSA. CDR3 length: 15 amino acids.

The chain recombines TRBV7-3 with TRBJ2-7; TRBD1 agrees at 10 bases. V was clipped by 2 bases and J by 2 bases; unmatched bases: 3. The CDR3 sequence is 15 residues long. The V gene's germline CDR1 is SGHTA and CDR2 FQGTGA. This chain's CDR3 is CASSLQGTGAYEQYF. CDR3 coding DNA: TGTGCCAGCAGCTTACAGGGGACAGGGGCCTACGAGCAGTACTTC.

The V gene is TRBV30, the J gene TRBJ2-7; 7 bases match TRBD2. This CDR3 is built from 14 residues. Germline CDR1 GTSNPN, CDR2 SVGIG (reference sequence). V dropped 0 bases and J dropped 7; count of bases not matched to a gene: 9. DNA for the CDR3: TGTGCCTGGAGTGTAGGCGGGAGTTCTCATGAGCAGTACTTC. Its protein is CAWSVGGSSHEQYF.

This rearrangement joins TRBV5-1 to TRBJ1-1; 9 nucleotides match TRBD1. V dropped 5 bases and J dropped 4; count of bases not matched to a gene: 15. The CDR3 is made up of 17 amino acids. CDR1 SGHRS and CDR2 YFSETQ come from the germline V gene. The CDR3, as DNA: TGCGCCAGCAGTTTCCCCCTCGGGACAGGGAGAGTCACTGAAGCTTTCTTT. Translating gives CASSFPLGTGRVTEAFF.

This clone was counted a few times. CDR3 loop: CATGEGEQYF. In DNA, the CDR3 is TGTGCCACAGGGGAAGGCGAGCAGTACTTC. V is TRBV7-2 and J is TRBJ2-7; tentatively, D is TRBD1 (6 bases). Trimming took 10 bases from V and 6 from J, leaving 10 bases between them. CDR1 is SGHTA, CDR2 FQGNSA, per germline. The CDR3 has 10 amino acids.

The chain combines TRBV14 with TRBJ1-2; no reliable D call. Germline V CDR1 and CDR2: SGHDN, FVKESK. The CDR3 totals 15 residues. Trimming pared 0 bases from V and 4 bases from J, leaving 12 bases between. Written as DNA, the CDR3 is TGTGCCAGCAGCCAAGATGGTCTTTCGGTCTATGGCTACACCTTC. Translation gives CASSQDGLSVYGYTF.

J is TRBJ2-2 and V is TRBV4-2; D ambiguous. V shed 1 base and J shed 7 bases, with 19 bases lying between them. CDR1 and CDR2 (germline): LGHNA, YNFKEQ. The CDR3 is made up of 17 amino acids. The CDR3 loop is CASSQGSAGNAIGELFF. Written as DNA, the CDR3 is TGTGCCAGCAGCCAAGGTTCTGCAGGAAATGCAATCGGGGAGCTGTTTTTT.

J is TRBJ1-2 and V is TRBV5-8; 8 nucleotides line up with TRBD1. The CDR3 contains 13 residues. Unmatched junction bases numbered 4, after V lost 4 bases and J lost 5 bases. Germline V gene lookup returns CDR1 SGHTS and CDR2 YDEGEE. For the CDR3, the DNA is TGTGCCAGCAGCAGGACAGGGAATTATGGCTACACCTTC. Protein: CASSRTGNYGYTF.

The chain combines TRBV9 with TRBJ2-3; possibly TRBD1 for D (6 bases). Germline V gene lookup returns CDR1 SGDLS and CDR2 YYNGEE. Trimming shortened V by 0 bases and J by 6 bases, and 17 bases separated the two germline ends. The CDR3 length is 16 residues. The CDR3: CASSVAGTPLYDTQYF. CDR3 nucleotides: TGTGCCAGCAGCGTAGCTGGGACACCTCTCTATGATACGCAGTATTTT.

The DNA for the CDR3 is TGTGCCAGTAGTAACGGGGGCGGGGGGGGGCATCAGCCCCAGCATTTT. It yields the protein CASSNGGGGGHQPQHF. The chain is built from TRBV19 and TRBJ1-5; TRBD1 is a possible D gene (6 bases). The CDR3 has 16 amino acids. The V gene's germline CDR1 is LNHDA and CDR2 SQIVND (reference sequence). Deletions cut 4 bases from V and 5 bases from J, with 18 bases between. Full variable domain (rest looked up from reference TRBV19 and TRBJ1-5): DGGITQSPKYLFRKEGQNVTLSCEQNLNHDAMYWYRQDPGQGLRLIYYSQIVNDFQKGDIAEGYSVSREKKESFPLTVTSAQKNPTAFYLCASSNGGGGGHQPQHFGDGTRLSIL.

This clone has just a few counts. The gene calls are TRBV7-2 and TRBJ2-3; 13 bases line up with TRBD2. In germline, CDR1 is SGHTA, CDR2 FQGNSA. With V trimmed by 5 bases and J by 6 bases, 11 bases remained unmatched. The CDR3 is 17 amino acids. The CDR3 DNA reads as TGTGCCAGCAGCCTATTGAAACTAGCGGGAGGGGGGGATACGCAGTATTTT. This sequence encodes CASSLLKLAGGGDTQYF.

This chain links TRBV19 with TRBJ1-5; TRBD1 matches 11 bases. Trimming cost V 8 bases and J 6 bases; bases outside gene matches: 6. The CDR3 length is 14 residues. The germline CDR1 and CDR2 sequences are LNHDA and SQIVND (reference sequence). Here the CDR3 reads CASGGDRGFQPQHF. For the CDR3, the DNA is TGTGCCAGTGGAGGGGACAGGGGGTTTCAGCCCCAGCATTTT.

The V gene is TRBV6-4, the J gene TRBJ2-3, with TRBD2 matching over 9 bases. This CDR3 is built from 15 residues. CDR1 is MRHNA, CDR2 SNTAGT, per germline. The junction had 2 bases not matched to a gene; V was cut back by 0 bases and J by 4 bases. CDR3: CASSDSAGGSDTQYF. The CDR3 nucleotides are TGTGCCAGCAGTGACTCAGCGGGAGGATCAGATACGCAGTATTTT.

V and J are TRBV5-8 and TRBJ2-1; 10 nucleotides agree with TRBD1. Germline values: CDR1 SGHTS, CDR2 YDEGEE. V trimming: 4 bases; J trimming: 3 bases; junction bases outside the gene matches: 4. This CDR3 comprises 15 residues. CDR3 nucleotides: TGTGCCAGCAGCCCCGGACAGGGGGTCTACAATGAGCAGTTCTTC. Translating gives CASSPGQGVYNEQFF.

Only one count was recorded for this clone. V and J are TRBV2 and TRBJ1-5; 8 bases map to TRBD1. Trimming cost V 7 bases and J 4 bases; bases outside gene matches: 6. The germline gives CDR1 SNHLY, CDR2 FYNNEI. The CDR3 loop spans 14 amino acids. In nucleotides, the CDR3 is TGTGCCAGCACCGTAACAGGGGGAAATCAGCCCCAGCATTTT. The encoded protein is CASTVTGGNQPQHF.

The gene calls are TRBV30 and TRBJ2-3; 12 nucleotides agree with TRBD2. V gave up 0 bases and J gave up 2 bases; unmatched junction bases: 6. This CDR3 is 17 amino acids long. Germline lookup yields CDR1 GTSNPN and CDR2 SVGIG (reference sequence). In DNA, the CDR3 is TGTGCCTGGAGTGTAGGGGCTAGCGGGGGGGTCACAGATACGCAGTATTTT. Translating gives CAWSVGASGGVTDTQYF.

The chain links TRBV6-1 to TRBJ2-2; possibly TRBD2 for D (6 bases). Germline CDR1 reads MNHNS; CDR2 reads SASEGT. The length of the CDR3 is 15 residues. Between the trimmed V and J ends, which lost 2 bases and 6 bases, there was a span of 13 bases. The CDR3 sequence is CASSEPGLRSGELFF. The CDR3 DNA reads TGTGCCAGCAGTGAACCGGGACTCCGCTCCGGGGAGCTGTTTTTT.